The 21 T cell receptor beta chains below come from one sample, sequenced in a study of T cell repertoires in cytomegalovirus infection. TCRdb called the reads again in MiXCR, with one record for every CDR3 protein. The sample holds about 300,000 distinct CDR3 sequences, 9.6% seen once. The sequenced sample was PBMCs. These receptors all come from a human donor in good health (CMV status not recorded). Some clones in this sample may be carry-over from other donors' samples.

The table lists this clonotype with many counts. The chain uses TRBV9 and TRBJ2-3, with 7 nucleotides matching TRBD2. The V segment lost 0 bases and the J segment 1 base; nucleotides outside the gene matches: 5. Germline CDR1 is SGDLS and CDR2 is YYNGEE. The length of the CDR3 is 16 residues. The CDR3 region has the DNA TGTGCCAGCAGCGTAGAAGGCGGGGGAGGCACAGATACGCAGTATTTT. Encoded protein: CASSVEGGGGTDTQYF.

This clonotype was seen a few times. The rearrangement links TRBV5-4 to TRBJ2-1; D tentatively fits TRBD1 or TRBD2 (7 bases each). V lost 7 bases and J lost 6, with 17 bases in between. Germline CDR1 reads SGHNT; CDR2 reads YYREEE (reference sequence). The CDR3 runs 14 residues. In DNA, the CDR3 is TGTGCCAGCTCCCAGGGGGGGACGACCAATGAGCAGTTCTTC. Translating it yields CASSQGGTTNEQFF.

Remarks on this clonotype: A much bigger clone sits one base away, suggesting this may be a read error. The chain links TRBV20-1 to TRBJ2-3, with a weak D call TRBD2 (5 bases). Germline lookup yields CDR1 DFQATT and CDR2 SNEGSKA (reference sequence). CDR3 length: 14 amino acids. Deletions cut 1 base from V and 2 bases from J, with 10 bases between. As DNA, the CDR3 is TGCAGTGCTAGAGGAGTGACTATCACAGATACGCAGTATTTT. Translated, it gives CSARGVTITDTQYF.

This clonotype showed up many times. This chain connects TRBV7-2 to TRBJ2-5, with D possibly matching TRBD2 (6 bases). Trimming pared 2 bases from V and 7 bases from J, leaving 20 bases between. Germline-derived CDR1 and CDR2 are SGHTA and FQGNSA. This CDR3 spans 16 amino acids. The CDR3 region is CASSLSQLAGSGTQYF. CDR3 bases: TGTGCCAGCAGCTTATCGCAACTAGCTGGGTCGGGGACCCAGTACTTC.

This clonotype occurred many times. V gene TRBV2 combines with J gene TRBJ1-6; weak D call: TRBD1 (6 bases). Germline values: CDR1 SNHLY, CDR2 FYNNEI. The CDR3 is 15 amino acids. V lost 6 bases and J lost 4, with 13 bases in between. The CDR3 loop is CASRTGTSYNSPLHF. As DNA, the CDR3 is TGTGCCAGCAGGACCGGGACAAGTTATAATTCACCCCTCCACTTT.

This clonotype has a count of ten or more. The chain joins TRBV24-1 to TRBJ1-5, with 7 bases matching TRBD1. The CDR3 length is 14 residues. Germline V lookup: CDR1 KGHDR, CDR2 SFDVKD. V gave up 5 bases and J gave up 5 bases; unmatched junction bases: 5. The CDR3: CATSAHDRDQPQHF. The CDR3 nucleotides read TGTGCCACCAGTGCCCACGACAGGGATCAGCCCCAGCATTTT.

There are a few counts of this clonotype. This chain links TRBV20-1 with TRBJ1-1; the D is unclear. The CDR3 runs to 11 residues. V lost 3 bases to trimming and J lost 7 bases, with 9 bases between them. Germline V lookup: CDR1 DFQATT, CDR2 SNEGSKA (reference sequence). The CDR3 protein is CSARSLGEAFF. In DNA form, the CDR3 reads TGCAGTGCTAGGTCCCTAGGTGAAGCTTTCTTT.

This clonotype was recorded at least ten times. Sequence at one end of the junction differs from germline and may be a read error. The V call is TRBV6-5, the J call TRBJ1-1, with D possibly being TRBD1 (5 bases). This CDR3 region has 14 residues. In germline, CDR1 is MNHEY, CDR2 SVGAGI. Written as DNA, the CDR3 is TGTGCCAGCAGTTACTCTCGGCAGGGTCAAGCTTCCCTCTTT. Amino acid sequence: CASSYSRQGQASLF.

This clonotype was detected ten times or more. The chain couples TRBV7-2 to TRBJ2-4, with D tentatively TRBD1 or TRBD2 (6 bases each). This CDR3 has 14 amino acids. Trimming pared 6 bases from V and 8 bases from J, leaving 17 bases between. Germline assignment: CDR1 SGHTA and CDR2 FQGNSA. The CDR3 DNA follows: TGTGCCAGCAGTTCGAGGACAGCGGGCGACATTCAGTACTTC. Its translation: CASSSRTAGDIQYF.

This clonotype was observed a handful of times. V and J are TRBV6-5 and TRBJ2-2; D gene uncertain. The CDR3 consists of 15 residues. Germline CDR1 is MNHEY and CDR2 is SVGAGI. Deletions cut 0 bases from V and 2 bases from J, with 7 bases between. The DNA for the CDR3 is TGTGCCAGCAGTTACTCTGGTGTAAACACCGGGGAGCTGTTTTTT. It translates to CASSYSGVNTGELFF.

CDR3 sequence: CASSLDRYHRAKNYGYTF. In nucleotides, the CDR3 is TGTGCCAGCAGCTTAGATCGGTATCACAGGGCGAAGAACTATGGCTACACCTTC. The chain recombines TRBV11-2 with TRBJ1-2; D perhaps matches TRBD1 (6 bases). The germline V gene has CDR1 SGHAT and CDR2 FQNNGV. The V and J ends lost 0 bases and 2 bases respectively, with 19 bases between them. The length of the CDR3 is 18 residues.

The chain uses TRBV20-1 and TRBJ2-3; the match to TRBD2 covers 8 bases. The CDR3 extends over 17 amino acids. Trimming at V came to 1 base and at J to 2 bases, leaving 11 bases not matched to a gene. The germline V gene has CDR1 DFQATT and CDR2 SNEGSKA (reference sequence). CDR3 in amino acids: CSARGGGLLKFTDTQYF. In DNA, the CDR3 is TGCAGTGCTAGAGGCGGGGGGCTGTTGAAATTCACAGATACGCAGTATTTT.

The table lists this clonotype with many counts. The gene calls are TRBV19 and TRBJ2-1; 10 nucleotides agree with TRBD2. CDR1 and CDR2 from the germline V gene are LNHDA and SQIVND (reference sequence). The CDR3 is made up of 15 amino acids. The ends lost 3 bases at V and 7 bases at J; junction bases unmatched: 6. The CDR3 region is CASSIGLAALNEQFF. CDR3 nucleotides: TGTGCCAGTAGTATCGGACTAGCGGCTCTTAATGAGCAGTTCTTC.

There are many counts of this clonotype. This chain joins TRBV7-2 and TRBJ2-1; 8 bases are shared with TRBD2. J gave up 9 bases and V 4 bases, and 11 bases lay outside the gene matches. This CDR3 has 15 amino acids. Germline CDR1 SGHTA, CDR2 FQGNSA. In DNA, the CDR3 is TGTGCCAGCAGCTCGACTAGCGTATCTACAATTGAGCAGTTCTTC. Residues: CASSSTSVSTIEQFF.

This clonotype has only a few counts. The V gene is TRBV2, the J gene TRBJ1-1, with D hard to call. Trimming shortened V by 3 bases and J by 5 bases, and 10 bases separated the two germline ends. The CDR3 consists of 13 residues. From germline, CDR1 is SNHLY and CDR2 FYNNEI. The CDR3 DNA reads TGTGCCAGCAGTGAGCGGGGTTTGACTGAAGCTTTCTTT. It codes for CASSERGLTEAFF.

The chain uses TRBV2 and TRBJ2-2; D uncertain. Germline lookup yields CDR1 SNHLY and CDR2 FYNNEI. The CDR3 is 12 amino acids. The V gene lost 10 bases and the J gene lost 1 base, with 7 bases spanning the gap. For the CDR3, the DNA is TGTGCCAATGATCGGAACACCGGGGAGCTGTTTTTT. Translating it yields CANDRNTGELFF.

This clonotype appeared many times. The chain recombines TRBV7-2 with TRBJ1-6; no firm D call. The germline CDR1 and CDR2 sequences are SGHTA and FQGNSA. V was shortened by 2 bases and J by 3 bases, with 2 bases between the two germline ends. This CDR3 region has 13 residues. CDR3 protein: CASSLNYNSPLHF. The CDR3 nucleotides read TGTGCCAGCAGCTTAAACTATAATTCACCCCTCCACTTT.

This clonotype occurred many times. The chain joins TRBV6-8 to TRBJ1-6, with D unresolved. The CDR3 is 16 amino acids. V was pared by 4 bases and J by 0 bases, with 10 bases between. Germline CDR1 is MNHGY and CDR2 is SAAAGT. The CDR3 loop is CASSCAGGSYNSPLHF. The CDR3 DNA sequence: TGTGCCAGCAGTTGCGCGGGAGGCTCCTATAATTCACCCCTCCACTTT.

In this sample, this clonotype turned up many times. V usage is TRBV14 and J usage is TRBJ1-3; D is possibly TRBD1 (5 bases). V dropped 0 bases and J dropped 0 bases, with 12 bases sitting between them. CDR1 SGHDN and CDR2 FVKESK come from the germline V gene. The CDR3 runs 17 residues. CDR3 residues: CASSQDSGVDSGNTIYF. The CDR3 DNA follows: TGTGCCAGCAGCCAAGACTCGGGGGTCGACTCTGGAAACACCATATATTTT.

V and J are TRBV6-4 and TRBJ2-1; 13 positions match TRBD2. CDR3 length: 15 amino acids. Germline V gene sequence: CDR1 MRHNA, CDR2 SNTAGT. Losses at the gene ends were 6 bases for V and 6 bases for J; bases not matched to a gene: 5. The CDR3 nucleotides read TGTGCCAGCAGCCACACTAGCGGGGGGGCCAATGAGCAGTTCTTC. This codes for CASSHTSGGANEQFF.

This clonotype was seen many times. The V call is TRBV29-1, the J call TRBJ2-1; 9 positions agree with TRBD1. V shed 4 bases and J 1 base; nucleotides not matched to a gene: 5. This CDR3 comprises 15 residues. Looked up from germline, CDR1 is SQVTM and CDR2 is ANQGSEA. The CDR3 loop reads CSVARQGGSYNEQFF. CDR3 coding DNA: TGCAGCGTTGCTCGACAGGGGGGGTCCTACAATGAGCAGTTCTTC.